Given below is one T cell receptor beta chain in context. Treatment noted: around 19 received Ad26.COV2.S at low or high dose, single or two shots; 5 received placebo; per-sample allocation not given. Each sample was drawn 63 days after the first injection (of vaccine or placebo). Generated by immunoSEQ multiplex PCR, the TCRdb table keeps only in-frame clones and is missing some. The table records around 400,000 clones, approximately 83% of them present only once. The data belong to a study of Ad26.COV2.S vaccination and SARS-CoV-2 variants. V dropped 3 bases and J dropped 5; count of bases not matched to a gene: 5. The CDR3 extends over 14 amino acids. Germline-derived CDR1 and CDR2 are SGHNT and YENEEA.

The source is a person aged 18 to 59 who received the Ad26.COV2.S COVID-19 vaccine or a placebo. Specimen: peripheral blood, collected in a trial of Ad26.COV2.S vaccine versus placebo. V is TRBV11-3 and J is TRBJ2-3; 7 bases are a match to TRBD2. CDR3 coding DNA: TGTGCCAGCAGCTTTGGAGCGGGGAGAGATACGCAGTATTTT. Translation: CASSFGAGRDTQYF.